This T cell receptor beta chain was profiled in a study of blood T cell repertoires in COVID-19. About the study: The United States, Italy and Spain supplied acute and convalescent COVID-19 samples. PBMCs, B-cell-depleted T cells, or T cells provided the cDNA or gDNA that made up the material.

The CDR3 is 14 amino acids. Germline V gene data show CDR1 as MRHNA and CDR2 as SNTAGT. V dropped 6 bases and J dropped 11; count of bases not matched to a gene: 9. Generated by immunoSEQ multiplex PCR, the TCRdb table keeps only in-frame clones and is missing some. The sample has 65,000 to 80,000 clones; 80% to 90% are singletons. This receptor was taken from a man in his forties or fifties with active COVID-19. Sequencing was performed on peripheral blood. The chain joins TRBV6-4 to TRBJ1-4; 10 bases match TRBD1. CDR3 region: CASSNGGTGDKLFF. CDR3 nucleotide sequence: TGTGCCAGCAGCAACGGGGGGACAGGGGACAAACTGTTTTTT.